This TCR beta chain came from a study of human T cells and chemical hapten exposure. Time point specified: patch test 2, 6 weeks after DPC sensitization. Treatment denoted: therapeutic diphenylcyclopropenone sensitization with weekly scalp DPC. MiXCR, run by TCRdb on the RACE reads, gives a single entry per CDR3 protein. Of 65,000 to 95,000 distinct CDR3 sequences in the sample, 6.6% are singletons; the top ten hold 1% to 1.5%. The germline CDR1 and CDR2 sequences are SGDLS and YYNGEE. Trimming stripped 0 bases from V and 4 bases from J, with 7 bases between. CDR3 length equals 13 residues. This sample comprised whole blood, obtained in connection with sensitization to the hapten diphenylcyclopropenone (DPC). The rearrangement uses TRBV9 and TRBJ1-1, with D unclear. The sequence was collected from a woman under 40 with alopecia areata. Some clones in this sample may be carry-over from other donors' samples. This CDR3 reads CASSVEVITEAFF. CDR3 bases: TGTGCCAGCAGCGTAGAGGTGATCACTGAAGCTTTCTTT.